This T cell receptor (beta chain) emerged from a study of response to subunit inactivated influenza vaccine. This clonotype was seen a handful of times. Per germline, CDR1 DFQATT and CDR2 SNEGSKA (reference sequence). V lost 2 bases, J lost 4 bases, and 3 bases stayed unmatched. The length of the CDR3 is 14 residues. From the RT-PCR reads, TCRdb called clonotypes with MiXCR, one entry per CDR3 protein. Among around 570,000 distinct CDR3 sequences listed, 11% were seen once. Separately, the same data were catalogued under a study of T cells expressing NK-cell markers. As that study records: Template switching by 5'RACE with UMIs generated the TCR beta cDNA. Seven of the eight sequenced donors were classified as HCMV-seropositive, and one was classified as seronegative. Whether expanded NKG2C-expressing T cell clones recognize HCMV is unknown.

The chain employs TRBV20-1 and TRBJ2-2; 8 bases map to TRBD2. The sample was PBMCs from blood, taken on the day of vaccination. This clonotype originated in a man aged 45-60 years who received an inactivated influenza vaccine. CDR3 coding DNA: TGCAGTGCTAGAATGGGACTAGTCACCGGGGAGCTGTTTTTT. It codes for CSARMGLVTGELFF.